This record looks at one T cell receptor beta chain sequence and its context. Its binding antigen is unknown. Base qualities are missing; no much larger clone stands one base away. This beta chain is a stray read from a library made for alpha chains; its abundance is not meaningful. According to the study, the label for this sample's time point signals: sample taken at primary tumor resection. The donors were 65 to 85 patients from the lung TRACERx cohort who had early-stage, untreated non-small cell lung cancer. Without any cell sorting, TCR sequencing was performed on whole RNA extracted either from tumor and nontumor lung tissue or from cryopreserved PBMC samples. Only patients with enough RNA available from two or more tumor regions were chosen for TCR sequencing. Tumor and adjacent nontumor lung specimens were reviewed by a lung pathologist before selection. The data derive from a study of spatial heterogeneity in lung cancer (dated by TCRdb to between 2018 and 2021). Study-wide context: More beta-chain than alpha-chain transcripts were consistently detected, likely reflecting higher beta-chain transcript abundance. A strong correlation was found between TCR transcript counts in tumor regions and a T cell transcriptional module score from matched bulk RNA-seq. In the raw uncorrected reads, each unique combination of TCR and UMI appeared on average more than ten times. TCR alpha and beta repertoires were quantitatively compared across multiple tumor regions, matched nontumor lung and blood in non-small cell lung cancer. TCR repertoire features were related to nonsynonymous mutation counts determined by whole-exome sequencing of tumor tissue. Both alpha and beta chains were TCR-sequenced in samples taken at surgery, namely 220 tumor regions, approximately 63 matched nontumor lung samples and approximately 58 PBMC samples. On the study overall, not on this receptor specifically: Additional single-cell paired TCR alpha and beta sequencing was considered necessary to confirm, at a functional level, the hypothesis that regional TCRs recognize regional mutations. TCR-seq coverage of tumor T cells was estimated to be only about 6.7% for alpha chains and around 13% for beta chains. The tumor nonsynonymous mutation count correlated with the number of expanded intratumoral alpha and beta TCRs. Counts of ubiquitous and regional expanded TCRs were found to correlate with counts of ubiquitous and regional nonsynonymous mutations, respectively.

Libraries came from 5' RACE. TCRdb records NextSeq 500 as the sequencer. To allow correction of PCR and sequencing errors, the TCR library protocol tagged every TCR cDNA molecule with a unique molecular identifier. The authors' pipeline ran thus. TCR identification, UMI-based error correction and CDR3 extraction were performed with Decombinator tools. Expanded TCRs were defined as those above a frequency of 2 per 1,000, corresponding to the top 1% of the tumor frequency distribution. Expanded tumor TCRs were classed as regional if statistically deemed absent (corrected P<0.05) from at least one tumor region, otherwise ubiquitous. Each repertoire was subsampled 100 times to 5,000 TCRs, after which Renyi diversity was computed with the R vegan package. CDR3 similarity networks were constructed using string-kernel similarity of amino acid triplets, with links drawn between CDR3s whose pairwise similarity was above 0.82. TCRdb applied fastp at Q25 and MiXCR to the public reads, then kept only in-frame beta chains. For every CDR3 protein sequence, its rows merge into one entry that carries the most common genes and DNA. None of the V and J calls come from the authors' own analysis; TCRdb made them. The sample data list about 9,800 distinct CDR3 sequences, and less than 65% of these were observed just once. Together, the top ten hold roughly 28% of the sample.

V is clipped by 0 bases and J by 3 bases, and the sequence between their germline boundaries is 9 bases long. The CDR3 goes from the cysteine to the phenylalanine over 16 residues. The CDR3 DNA has 48 bases and is translated from base 1. CDR1 and CDR2, per the germline V gene, are MGHRA and YSYEKL. The specimen was lung tumor tissue, collected at surgery. The source is a female donor with early-stage non-small cell lung cancer. The chain is assembled from TRBV4-1 and TRBJ1-6, with the D gene not clear enough to name. The nucleotide sequence is given as TGCGCCAGCAGCCAAGATCACGGGATCTATAATTCACCCCTCCACTTT. Its protein is CASSQDHGIYNSPLHF.